The 12 T cell receptor beta chains reported below all come from one sample, sequenced in a study of beta chain features in type 1 diabetes (dated by TCRdb to the late 2010s). Library generation was performed with the immunoSEQ multiplex PCR assay. The entire isolated RNA was reverse transcribed using the High Capacity cDNA Reverse Transcription Kit, and thus expressed TCRB transcripts were sequenced. This immuneACCESS table, as held by TCRdb, lists in-frame sequences with V and J called but not all clones. Of the missing ones, under half trace to an unresolved V gene in checked studies; the others have no known cause. This sample is represented by 310,000 or so clones; 8% of them were singletons. More than 0.4% of the sample lies in the top ten. Source material: central memory CD4+ T cells from blood. The receptors originated from a woman between 18 and 29 years old in good health.

This clone was observed at least ten times. The CDR3 DNA sequence: TGTGCCAGCACCGAACGGGATCAGGTGACTAATCAGCCCCAGCATTTT. Amino acid sequence: CASTERDQVTNQPQHF. This sequence joins TRBV28 and TRBJ1-5; D is unresolved. The CDR3 sequence is 16 residues long. Trimming removed 7 bases at V and 4 bases at J, with 20 bases between. Germline CDR1 is MDHEN and CDR2 is SYDVKM.

This clone turned up a few times. The chain combines TRBV28 with TRBJ1-5, with D tentatively TRBD1 (5 bases). The CDR3 is made up of 15 amino acids. Germline CDR1 reads MDHEN; CDR2 reads SYDVKM. The V end lost 7 bases, the J end lost 5 bases, and 18 bases lay between the germline ends. CDR3 nucleotide sequence: TGTGCCAGCATCAAGAGGAGGGGTTCGTATCAGCCCCAGCATTTT. It is translated as CASIKRRGSYQPQHF.

The CDR3 reads CASSPGGFANTGELFF. CDR3 sequence (DNA): TGTGCCAGCTCACCCGGGGGATTCGCGAACACCGGGGAGCTGTTTTTT. J is TRBJ2-2 and V is TRBV18, with D tentatively TRBD2 (6 bases). Germline V gives CDR1 KGHSH, CDR2 LQKENI. Trimming shortened V by 3 bases and J by 0 bases, and 11 bases separated the two germline ends. The CDR3 contains 16 residues.

The V call is TRBV5-8, the J call TRBJ2-1; D may correspond to TRBD1 or TRBD2 (5 bases each). Per the germline V gene, CDR1 is SGHTS and CDR2 is YDEGEE. CDR3 length equals 16 residues. V lost 4 bases to trimming and J lost 4 bases, with 18 bases between them. The CDR3 bases are TGTGCCAGCAGCCCGATTGGGACCGTTTTGTACAATGAGCAGTTCTTC. It encodes CASSPIGTVLYNEQFF. Drawing the rest from reference TRBV5-8 and TRBJ2-1, the complete variable domain is EAGVTQSPTHLIKTRGQQATLRCSPISGHTSVYWYQQALGLGLQFLLWYDEGEERNRGNFPPRFSGRQFPNYSSELNVNALELEDSALYLCASSPIGTVLYNEQFFGPGTRLTVL.

This clone showed up just a few times. A read error may produce the germline difference seen at one junction end. CDR3 residues: CASSLLRGLVF. The DNA of the CDR3 is TGTGCCAGCAGTTTGCTACGGGGTTTGGTCTTC. This chain links TRBV28 with TRBJ2-1; tentatively, D is TRBD2 (5 bases). Germline V gene data show CDR1 as MDHEN and CDR2 as SYDVKM. The length of the CDR3 is 11 residues.

The CDR3 sequence: CASSLDRGGGYTF. The CDR3, as DNA: TGTGCCAGCAGCTTAGATCGCGGGGGTGGCTACACCTTC. This chain connects TRBV11-2 to TRBJ1-2, with D perhaps matching TRBD1 (5 bases). The CDR3 extends over 13 amino acids. Trimming took 0 bases from V and 7 from J, leaving 9 bases between them. Germline CDR1 is SGHAT and CDR2 is FQNNGV.

The V and J genes are TRBV28 and TRBJ1-2, with TRBD1 identical over 11 bases. V was pared by 8 bases and J by 8 bases, with 10 bases of the junction left unmatched. The CDR3 sequence is 14 residues long. Germline V lookup: CDR1 MDHEN, CDR2 SYDVKM. In nucleotides, the CDR3 is TGTGCCAGCCTTCCTGGGACAGGGGGTTACGGCTACACCTTC. It translates to CASLPGTGGYGYTF.

This clone was seen only a few times. The chain has TRBV5-1 and TRBJ2-3, with D possibly matching TRBD2 (6 bases). The CDR3 is 14 amino acids. Germline V CDR1 and CDR2: SGHRS, YFSETQ. Between the trimmed V and J ends, which lost 5 bases and 4 bases, there was a span of 14 bases. CDR3 amino acids: CASSAGQPSDTQYF. The CDR3 DNA is TGCGCCAGCAGTGCGGGGCAGCCGTCAGATACGCAGTATTTT.

The chain joins TRBV5-1 to TRBJ2-7; TRBD1 matches at 8 bases. CDR1 is SGHRS and CDR2 is YFSETQ in the germline V gene. V shed 4 bases, J shed 2 bases, and the junction held 5 bases outside the gene matches. This CDR3 has 14 residues. The CDR3 here is CASSKTGEAYEQYF. As DNA, the CDR3 is TGCGCCAGCAGCAAGACAGGGGAGGCCTACGAGCAGTACTTC.

This clone has more than one count but fewer than ten. The V and J genes are TRBV13 and TRBJ2-3; D remains ambiguous. Trimming took 3 bases from V and 2 from J, leaving 12 bases between them. Germline V gene data show CDR1 as PRHDT and CDR2 as FYEKMQ (reference sequence). The CDR3 is 15 amino acids. As DNA, the CDR3 is TGTGCCAGCAGCTTCGGCCTGACTTTCACAGATACGCAGTATTTT. Its translation is CASSFGLTFTDTQYF.

V and J are TRBV28 and TRBJ2-7, with TRBD1 as a possible D gene (6 bases). The CDR3 is 14 residues long. Germline CDR1 MDHEN, CDR2 SYDVKM. The V gene lost 0 bases and the J gene lost 5 bases, with 11 bases spanning the gap. The CDR3: CASSLWQGNHEQYF. The CDR3 nucleotides read TGTGCCAGCAGTTTATGGCAGGGGAACCACGAGCAGTACTTC.

The chain joins TRBV28 to TRBJ2-2; possible D gene TRBD2, 6 bases. The CDR3 length is 16 residues. V was cut by 2 bases and J by 4 bases, with 14 bases left in between. Germline values: CDR1 MDHEN, CDR2 SYDVKM. CDR3 nucleotides: TGTGCCAGCAGTTTAGTCGCGGGATCGGGCACCGGGGAGCTGTTTTTT. This translates into CASSLVAGSGTGELFF.